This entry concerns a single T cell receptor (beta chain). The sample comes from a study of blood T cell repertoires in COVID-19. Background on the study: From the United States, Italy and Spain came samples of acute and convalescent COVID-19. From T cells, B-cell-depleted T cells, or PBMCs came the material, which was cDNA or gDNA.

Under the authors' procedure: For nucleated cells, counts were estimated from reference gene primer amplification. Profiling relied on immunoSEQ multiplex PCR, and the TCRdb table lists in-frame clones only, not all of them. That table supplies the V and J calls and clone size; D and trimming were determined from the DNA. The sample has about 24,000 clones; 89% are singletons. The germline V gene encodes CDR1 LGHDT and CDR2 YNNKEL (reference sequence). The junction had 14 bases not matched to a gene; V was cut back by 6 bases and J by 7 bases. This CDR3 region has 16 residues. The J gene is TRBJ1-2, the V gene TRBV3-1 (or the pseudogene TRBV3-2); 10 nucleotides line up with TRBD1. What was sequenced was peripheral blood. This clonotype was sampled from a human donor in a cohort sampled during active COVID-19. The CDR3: CASSQGGDRGFGGYTF. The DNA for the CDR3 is TGTGCCAGCAGTCAGGGCGGGGACAGGGGTTTCGGTGGCTACACCTTC.